This record concerns one TCR beta chain sequence. Sequencing was performed with immunoSEQ multiplex PCR; in TCRdb, only in-frame clones are kept and a portion is missing. The sample lists approximately 110,000 clones, 91% occurring once. The trim removed 4 bases at V and 4 bases at J, leaving 7 bases unmatched. Per germline, CDR1 SGHTA and CDR2 FQGNSA. The CDR3 has 16 amino acids. This entry is derived from a study of control samples from healthy donors and cancer patients. The sequence was collected from a woman between 18 and 30 years old in good health. Sequences were obtained from blood. The chain employs TRBV7-2 and TRBJ1-3, with 10 nucleotides matching TRBD1. Here the CDR3 reads CASSSTGGAGGNTIYF. The DNA of the CDR3 is TGTGCCAGCAGCTCGACAGGGGGCGCGGGGGGAAACACCATATATTTT.